These 9 T cell receptor beta chains came from one sample sequenced in a study of TIL therapy for anti-PD-1-resistant metastatic lung cancer. Sample time point: pre-treatment sample, taken before nivolumab and TIL therapy. The libraries were made with immunoSEQ v3. Produced via immunoSEQ multiplex PCR; TCRdb's table is partial and in-frame only. The repertoire has tens of thousands of clones, about 73% of them found once; the top ten carry 1.5% to 2%. Here the sequenced sample was blood, taken at baseline. The origin of the receptors is a person aged 30 to 80 with non-small cell lung cancer.

The V and J genes are TRBV2 and TRBJ1-2, with D unresolved. V gave up 5 bases and J gave up 8 bases, with 15 bases separating them. The V gene's germline CDR1 is SNHLY and CDR2 FYNNEI. The CDR3 runs to 13 residues. The CDR3 coding sequence is TGTGCCAGCAGTCTATATGTTGATCCGGGCTACACCTTC. Residues: CASSLYVDPGYTF.

With regard to this clone: A junction boundary mismatches the germline segment, possibly from a read error. The V call is TRBV10-1, the J call TRBJ1-2; 10 bases are shared with TRBD1. This CDR3 contains 16 residues. Germline values: CDR1 WNHNN, CDR2 SYGVQD (reference sequence). For the CDR3, the DNA is TGCGCCAGTAGTGTAAGAAGGGACAGGGGAAGAGGGGGCTACACCTTC. This translates into CASSVRRDRGRGGYTF.

This clone came up a few times. The chain combines TRBV18 with TRBJ2-1; 9 bases map to TRBD1. V was clipped by 2 bases and J by 4 bases; unmatched bases: 3. Germline lookup yields CDR1 KGHSH and CDR2 LQKENI. The length of the CDR3 is 15 residues. DNA of the CDR3: TGTGCCAGCTCACCAGCACAGGGGGCTTACAATGAGCAGTTCTTC. It codes for CASSPAQGAYNEQFF.

This rearrangement joins TRBV7-9 to TRBJ1-2; D gene uncertain. Per the germline V gene, CDR1 is SEHNR and CDR2 is FQNEAQ (reference sequence). V was shortened by 3 bases and J by 4 bases, with 6 bases between the two germline ends. The CDR3 length is 12 residues. The CDR3 reads CASSLERYGYTF. CDR3 in DNA: TGTGCCAGCAGCTTGGAACGCTATGGCTACACCTTC.

CDR3 nucleotides: TGTGCCAGCAGCCTGTTACAGGGAGGTAATGAAAAACTGTTTTTT. Translated: CASSLLQGGNEKLFF. V usage is TRBV5-8 and J usage is TRBJ1-4; TRBD1 is a possible D gene (6 bases). V lost 4 bases to trimming and J lost 4 bases, with 14 bases between them. The CDR3 length is 15 residues. Germline values: CDR1 SGHTS, CDR2 YDEGEE.

This chain connects TRBV6-4 to TRBJ1-1; D may be TRBD1 (5 bases). Trimming took off 4 bases at V and 5 bases at J, with 11 bases between the two ends. This CDR3 comprises 13 residues. From germline, CDR1 is MRHNA and CDR2 SNTAGT. The CDR3 DNA follows: TGTGCCAGCAGTGCAGAAGGGGTAACTGAAGCTTTCTTT. Protein sequence: CASSAEGVTEAFF.

This rearrangement joins TRBV2 to TRBJ1-6; D unclear. Germline CDR1 is SNHLY and CDR2 is FYNNEI. CDR3 size: 15 residues. V was clipped by 8 bases and J by 0 bases, with 11 bases between them. CDR3: CASQYQSSYNSPLHF. The CDR3 DNA reads TGTGCCAGCCAGTACCAAAGCTCCTATAATTCACCCCTCCACTTT.

The CDR3 nucleotides are TGTGCCAGCAGTTACCCCAGAGGGGGGGGCACTGAAGCTTTCTTT. Amino acid sequence: CASSYPRGGGTEAFF. The chain has TRBV6-5 and TRBJ1-1, with D perhaps matching TRBD1 (6 bases). V lost 2 bases and J 4 bases, leaving 14 bases between the germline ends. The CDR3 sequence is 15 residues long. The V gene's germline CDR1 is MNHEY and CDR2 SVGAGI.

The chain has TRBV7-2 and TRBJ2-3; no clear D. The CDR3 is 13 residues long. Germline V gene data show CDR1 as SGHTA and CDR2 as FQGNSA. Trimming removed 0 bases at V and 3 bases at J, with 4 bases between. This CDR3 reads CASSLAQTDTQYF. CDR3 DNA sequence: TGTGCCAGCAGCTTAGCTCAAACAGATACGCAGTATTTT.